These 2 T cell receptor beta chains came from one sample sequenced in a study of beta chain features in type 1 diabetes. Whole-study results and caveats: In every one of the four CD4+ subsets, TCRB CDR3s were moderately but significantly shorter in Type 1 diabetes patients.

Antigen specificity for these receptors is unknown. Expressed TCRB transcripts were sequenced because the entire RNA isolate underwent reverse transcription. Clones were sequenced by immunoSEQ multiplex PCR, and TCRdb holds only the in-frame ones, with some missing. The sample comprises approximately 17,000 clones, less than 85% of which are singletons, and roughly 0.77% rests with the top ten. Sequencing was performed on stem cell memory CD4+ T cells from blood. The receptors here all came from a man aged 25 to 45 with type 1 diabetes.

The count of this clone is one. The chain has TRBV7-9 and TRBJ1-1; perhaps TRBD1 as D (6 bases). The V end lost 1 base, the J end lost 3 bases, and 9 bases lay between the germline ends. Looked up from germline, CDR1 is SEHNR and CDR2 is FQNEAQ (reference sequence). The CDR3 sequence is 14 residues long. CDR3 protein: CASSLEGGYTEAFF. In DNA, the CDR3 is TGTGCCAGCAGCTTAGAGGGGGGGTACACTGAAGCTTTCTTT.

V is TRBV27 and J is TRBJ2-3; no definite D call. CDR1 MNHEY and CDR2 SMNVEV come from the germline V gene (reference sequence). The CDR3 totals 13 residues. Trimming shortened V by 2 bases and J by 8 bases, and 11 bases separated the two germline ends. The CDR3: CASSLKAHSTQYF. In DNA form, the CDR3 reads TGTGCCAGCAGTTTAAAAGCCCATTCTACGCAGTATTTT.